This T cell receptor beta chain originates from a study of type 1 regulatory T cells. TCRdb processed the reads anew with MiXCR; each CDR3 protein has one entry. This table holds tens of thousands of distinct CDR3 sequences, approximately 72% found once. The CDR3 sequence is 13 residues long. Germline loops: CDR1 DFQATT, CDR2 SNEGSKA (reference sequence). With 6 bases removed from V and 6 bases from J, the gap between germline ends came to 17 bases. With respect to this clonotype: Antigen unknown.

This TCR was recovered from a human donor in good health. Sequenced: cultured T cells, either the whole culture or a sorted T cell fraction (not recorded which). Specified subset: Tr1-enriched cell product generated in vitro against host alloantigens. The chain employs TRBV20-1 and TRBJ2-5; TRBD2 might be the D (6 bases). The CDR3 region is CSAPRGTDKTQYF. In DNA, the CDR3 is TGCAGTGCCCCGCGGGGAACCGACAAGACCCAGTACTTC.